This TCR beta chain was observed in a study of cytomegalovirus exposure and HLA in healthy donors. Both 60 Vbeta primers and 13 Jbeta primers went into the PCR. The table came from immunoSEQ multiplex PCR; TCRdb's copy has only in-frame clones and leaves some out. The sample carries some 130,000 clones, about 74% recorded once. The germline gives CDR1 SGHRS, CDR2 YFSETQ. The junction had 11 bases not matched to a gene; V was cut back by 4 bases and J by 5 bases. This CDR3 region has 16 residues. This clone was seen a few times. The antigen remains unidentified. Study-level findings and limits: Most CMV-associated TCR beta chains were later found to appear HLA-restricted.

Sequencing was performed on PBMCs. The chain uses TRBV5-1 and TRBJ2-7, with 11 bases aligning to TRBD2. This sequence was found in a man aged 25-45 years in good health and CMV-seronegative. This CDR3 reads CASSPTTSGSFNEQYF. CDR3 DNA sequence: TGCGCCAGCAGCCCAACCACTAGCGGGAGCTTCAACGAGCAGTACTTC.